These 30 T cell receptor beta chains originate from one sample sequenced in a study of T cells in localized non-small cell lung cancer. TCRdb's table, derived via immunoSEQ multiplex PCR, lists solely in-frame clones and lacks some. This table has around 50,000 clones, around 81% appearing once. The sequenced sample was peripheral blood, obtained before any cancer treatment. These receptors were taken from a female donor over 55 with stage II squamous cell lung carcinoma.

This rearrangement joins TRBV7-2 to TRBJ1-5, with 8 nucleotides matching TRBD1. J lost 2 bases, V lost 5 bases, and 11 bases had no gene match. This CDR3 comprises 17 residues. The V gene's germline CDR1 is SGHTA and CDR2 FQGNSA. This CDR3 is CASSAPQGVRGNQPQHF. CDR3 DNA sequence: TGTGCCAGCAGCGCTCCACAGGGGGTGAGAGGCAATCAGCCCCAGCATTTT.

V is TRBV7-6 and J is TRBJ2-1, with a weak D call TRBD1 (6 bases). The CDR3 runs 16 residues. Trimming took 1 base from V and 7 from J, leaving 17 bases between them. Germline CDR1 and CDR2: SGHVS and FNYEAQ. The CDR3 bases are TGTGCCAGCAGCTTAGAGGTGGGCGGCAGGGGAAATGAGCAGTTCTTC. Amino acids: CASSLEVGGRGNEQFF.

The V gene is TRBV14, the J gene TRBJ2-7, with no clear D. Trimming stripped 0 bases from V and 2 bases from J, with 17 bases between. Germline V gives CDR1 SGHDN, CDR2 FVKESK. This CDR3 has 17 amino acids. CDR3 DNA sequence: TGTGCCAGCAGCCAAGAAGCCCCCGGCCAGTACCCCTACGAGCAGTACTTC. Translation: CASSQEAPGQYPYEQYF.

The genes are TRBV7-3 and TRBJ2-5, with D possibly TRBD2 on 6 matching bases. The germline V gene has CDR1 SGHTA and CDR2 FQGTGA. The CDR3 covers 16 residues. V was trimmed by 2 bases and J by 5 bases, leaving 18 bases between them. In nucleotides, the CDR3 is TGTGCCAGCAGCTTATCATCCGGGACCGGAGGGGAGACCCAGTACTTC. Translating it yields CASSLSSGTGGETQYF. The full variable domain, its missing parts supplied by reference TRBV7-3 and TRBJ2-5, is GAGVSQTPSNKVTEKGKYVELRCDPISGHTALYWYRQSLGQGPEFLIYFQGTGAADDSGLPNDRFFAVRPEGSVSTLKIQRTERGDSAVYLCASSLSSGTGGETQYFGPGTRLLVL.

The rearrangement uses TRBV6-1 and TRBJ1-5; 9 bases are a match to TRBD1. V was clipped by 7 bases and J by 1 base; unmatched bases: 5. Per the germline V gene, CDR1 is MNHNS and CDR2 is SASEGT. The CDR3 is made up of 15 amino acids. CDR3: CASTLDRGSNQPQHF. The CDR3 DNA sequence: TGTGCCAGCACCTTGGACAGGGGAAGCAATCAGCCCCAGCATTTT.

The V gene is TRBV10-3, the J gene TRBJ2-5; D is perhaps TRBD2 (6 bases). The CDR3 totals 14 residues. CDR1 and CDR2 (germline): ENHRY, SYGVKD. Deletions cut 5 bases from V and 5 bases from J, with 15 bases between. Here the CDR3 DNA reads TGTGCCATCAGTAGGGGACTCCCCAGTGAGACCCAGTACTTC. It encodes CAISRGLPSETQYF.

The gene calls are TRBV30 and TRBJ1-3; no definite D call. Trimming took 5 bases from V and 16 from J, leaving 18 bases between them. Germline V gene lookup returns CDR1 GTSNPN and CDR2 SVGIG (reference sequence). This CDR3 contains 11 residues. The CDR3 sequence is CAWAPGEGLYF. The CDR3 region has the DNA TGTGCCTGGGCCCCCGGAGAGGGCTTGTATTTT.

The rearrangement joins TRBV11-3 to TRBJ2-2, with TRBD1 identical over 8 bases. The V gene's germline CDR1 is SGHNT and CDR2 YENEEA. CDR3 length equals 13 residues. The J segment lost 8 bases and the V segment lost 5 bases, leaving 4 bases of the junction unmatched. The CDR3 DNA follows: TGTGCCAGCAGCCTTGGACAGGGTGGGGAGCTGTTTTTT. Protein: CASSLGQGGELFF.

The CDR3 loop is CASSPRTGQATQYF. In DNA, the CDR3 is TGTGCCAGCTCACCAAGGACAGGGCAGGCGACCCAGTACTTC. The chain recombines TRBV18 with TRBJ2-5; 8 positions agree with TRBD1. The V and J ends lost 2 bases and 7 bases, in that order; junction bases with no gene match: 6. CDR3 length equals 14 residues. The germline V gene has CDR1 KGHSH and CDR2 LQKENI.

The CDR3: CASSLGTGHYGYTF. The CDR3 DNA reads as TGTGCCAGCAGCTTAGGTACAGGACACTATGGCTACACCTTC. The gene calls are TRBV11-2 and TRBJ1-2; perhaps TRBD1 as D (5 bases). The V gene's germline CDR1 is SGHAT and CDR2 FQNNGV. The CDR3 sequence is 14 residues long. The V end lost 1 base, the J end lost 3 bases, and 9 bases lay between the germline ends.

The rearrangement links TRBV12-5 to TRBJ1-3; TRBD1 is a possible D gene (6 bases). Trimming shortened V by 0 bases and J by 8 bases, and 14 bases separated the two germline ends. In germline, CDR1 is LGHNT, CDR2 FRNRAP. The CDR3 has 15 amino acids. The CDR3 region is CASGLVGGWGHTIYF. The CDR3 DNA sequence: TGTGCTAGTGGTTTGGTAGGGGGTTGGGGCCACACCATATATTTT. Complete variable domain (other parts from reference TRBV12-5 and TRBJ1-3): DARVTQTPRHKVTEMGQEVTMRCQPILGHNTVFWYRQTMMQGLELLAYFRNRAPLDDSGMPKDRFSAEMPDATLATLKIQPSEPRDSAVYFCASGLVGGWGHTIYFGEGSWLTVV.

The chain carries TRBV18 and TRBJ2-7; D ambiguous. Trimming stripped 3 bases from V and 4 bases from J, with 10 bases between. Germline CDR1 KGHSH, CDR2 LQKENI. This CDR3 comprises 13 residues. The CDR3 region has the DNA TGTGCCAGCTCACCTTTAGAGAATTACGAGCAGTACTTC. Residues: CASSPLENYEQYF.

The table lists this clone with a count of one. The chain links TRBV2 to TRBJ1-2; D is ambiguous. Trimming shortened V by 3 bases and J by 0 bases, and 5 bases separated the two germline ends. Germline V gene sequence: CDR1 SNHLY, CDR2 FYNNEI. This CDR3 has 13 amino acids. CDR3 DNA: TGTGCCAGCAGTGACTTGGCTAACTATGGCTACACCTTC. Translating gives CASSDLANYGYTF.

The V call is TRBV5-5, the J call TRBJ2-5; TRBD2 is a possible D gene (5 bases). Germline values: CDR1 SGHKS, CDR2 YYEKEE (reference sequence). V lost 1 base, J lost 1 base, and 8 bases lay in between. The CDR3 runs to 14 residues. CDR3 nucleotide sequence: TGTGCCAGCAGCTTGTTGGGAGTCCAAGAGACCCAGTACTTC. Translating gives CASSLLGVQETQYF.

The CDR3 loop is CASSTPFGPGELFF. Here the CDR3 DNA reads TGTGCCAGCAGTACCCCGTTTGGGCCCGGGGAGCTGTTTTTT. The chain couples TRBV28 to TRBJ2-2; no reliable D call. Germline V gene lookup returns CDR1 MDHEN and CDR2 SYDVKM. There are 14 residues in the CDR3. Between the trimmed V and J ends, which lost 5 bases and 6 bases, there was a span of 13 bases.

This clone was counted a single time. V and J are TRBV10-3 and TRBJ1-3; weak D call: TRBD1 (5 bases). V gave up 3 bases and J gave up 4 bases, with 13 bases separating them. The CDR3 is 15 residues long. CDR1 is ENHRY and CDR2 is SYGVKD in the germline V gene. CDR3 coding DNA: TGTGCCATCAGTGATTACCAGGGTTCAGGAAACACCATATATTTT. It yields the protein CAISDYQGSGNTIYF.

This clone was observed a few times. The CDR3 sequence: CASSVDSGGTNEQFF. The CDR3 nucleotides are TGTGCCAGCAGCGTGGATAGCGGGGGGACAAATGAGCAGTTCTTC. This rearrangement joins TRBV9 to TRBJ2-1; 10 nucleotides line up with TRBD2. The CDR3 contains 15 residues. The V and J ends lost 2 bases and 7 bases, in that order; junction bases with no gene match: 6. CDR1 and CDR2 (germline): SGDLS, YYNGEE. The complete variable domain, with remaining parts taken from reference TRBV9 and TRBJ2-1, reads DSGVTQTPKHLITATGQRVTLRCSPRSGDLSVYWYQQSLDQGLQFLIQYYNGEERAKGNILERFSAQQFPDLHSELNLSSLELGDSALYFCASSVDSGGTNEQFFGPGTRLTVL.

This sequence joins TRBV4-2 and TRBJ2-1; the match to TRBD2 covers 8 bases. Unmatched junction bases numbered 2, after V lost 0 bases and J lost 7 bases. CDR1 and CDR2 (germline): LGHNA, YNFKEQ. The length of the CDR3 is 14 residues. For the CDR3, the DNA is TGTGCCAGCAGCCAAGAACGGGGGGGGAATGAGCAGTTCTTC. Translating it yields CASSQERGGNEQFF.

This clone was detected a few times. The rearrangement uses TRBV6-6 and TRBJ2-7, with 9 bases that match TRBD1. V lost 10 bases and J lost 2; bases outside the gene matches: 6. Germline-derived CDR1 and CDR2 are MNHNY and SVGAGI (reference sequence). CDR3 length: 13 residues. The CDR3 loop is CATWDRETYEQYF. Here the CDR3 DNA reads TGTGCCACTTGGGACAGGGAAACCTACGAGCAGTACTTC.

The J gene is TRBJ1-1, the V gene TRBV29-1; D is ambiguous. V gave up 6 bases and J gave up 1 base, with 12 bases separating them. Germline CDR1 and CDR2: SQVTM and ANQGSEA. The CDR3 extends over 13 amino acids. The CDR3 reads CSVWSLGNTEAFF. CDR3 sequence (DNA): TGCAGCGTGTGGTCTCTGGGGAACACTGAAGCTTTCTTT.

The chain has TRBV6-5 and TRBJ1-1; 9 nucleotides agree with TRBD1. Trimming at V came to 6 bases and at J to 12 bases, leaving 11 bases not matched to a gene. CDR3 length: 13 residues. CDR1 is MNHEY, CDR2 SVGAGI, per germline. The CDR3 coding sequence is TGTGCCAGCAGACCACCGGGACAGGGCGCGCCTTTCTTT. It specifies CASRPPGQGAPFF.

This chain uses TRBV6-5 with TRBJ2-1, with D tentatively TRBD1 (5 bases). The germline V gene encodes CDR1 MNHEY and CDR2 SVGAGI. Trimming shortened V by 4 bases and J by 8 bases, and 18 bases separated the two germline ends. The CDR3 loop spans 15 amino acids. In DNA, the CDR3 is TGTGCCAGCAGTTCCCAACTGAGACAGTCCCATGAGCAGTTCTTC. Its translation: CASSSQLRQSHEQFF.

The V and J genes are TRBV7-6 and TRBJ1-3; possible D gene TRBD1, 5 bases. The length of the CDR3 is 16 residues. The V gene's germline CDR1 is SGHVS and CDR2 FNYEAQ. V lost 1 base and J lost 0, with 10 bases in between. The CDR3 DNA follows: TGTGCCAGCAGCTTAGGAGGGACCAACTCTGGAAACACCATATATTTT. It codes for CASSLGGTNSGNTIYF.

This clone was picked up a small number of times. The V and J genes are TRBV14 and TRBJ1-1, with D hard to call. The germline V and J ends were trimmed by 5 bases and 1 base, with 17 bases remaining between them. There are 16 residues in the CDR3. Looked up from germline, CDR1 is SGHDN and CDR2 is FVKESK. The CDR3 bases are TGTGCCAGCAGCTCCGGAGACCGCGCTTCGAACACTGAAGCTTTCTTT. Amino acids: CASSSGDRASNTEAFF.

V and J are TRBV19 and TRBJ2-3, with 9 nucleotides matching TRBD2. CDR1 is LNHDA, CDR2 SQIVND, per germline (reference sequence). V was pared by 3 bases and J by 3 bases, with 4 bases of the junction left unmatched. The CDR3 consists of 15 residues. The CDR3, as DNA: TGTGCCAGTAGTATTGATAGCGGGAGAACAGATACGCAGTATTTT. Its protein is CASSIDSGRTDTQYF.

The chain employs TRBV2 and TRBJ2-1; 8 bases line up with TRBD1. The CDR3 loop spans 13 amino acids. Looked up from germline, CDR1 is SNHLY and CDR2 is FYNNEI. V was pared by 6 bases and J by 8 bases, with 6 bases of the junction left unmatched. CDR3 amino acids: CASRQGVADEQFF. The CDR3 DNA reads TGTGCCAGCAGACAGGGGGTTGCGGATGAGCAGTTCTTC.

CDR3 protein: CAKLPENTIYF. DNA of the CDR3: TGTGCCAAGCTCCCAGAGAACACCATATATTTT. The rearrangement uses TRBV27 and TRBJ1-3; no firm D call. CDR1 and CDR2 (germline): MNHEY, SMNVEV (reference sequence). The CDR3 loop spans 11 amino acids. V shed 10 bases and J shed 7 bases, with 11 bases lying between them.

The chain carries TRBV5-6 and TRBJ1-1, with 8 bases matching TRBD1. Germline assignment: CDR1 SGHDT and CDR2 YYEEEE. The CDR3 sequence is 14 residues long. J lost 5 bases, V lost 1 base, and 4 bases had no gene match. CDR3 residues: CASSLTGGDTEAFF. In DNA form, the CDR3 reads TGTGCCAGCAGCTTGACAGGGGGAGATACTGAAGCTTTCTTT.

The chain has TRBV4-1 and TRBJ1-2; no definite D call. Germline values: CDR1 MGHRA, CDR2 YSYEKL. V lost 4 bases and J 0 bases, leaving 12 bases between the germline ends. The CDR3 covers 15 residues. CDR3 residues: CASSPQRPPNYGYTF. The CDR3 DNA follows: TGCGCCAGCAGCCCCCAACGGCCACCTAACTATGGCTACACCTTC.

This rearrangement joins TRBV2 to TRBJ2-2; the match to TRBD1 covers 7 bases. The CDR3 sequence is 14 residues long. Germline trimming cut 3 bases from V and 5 bases from J; bases unmatched to any gene: 3. CDR1 and CDR2 from the germline V gene are SNHLY and FYNNEI. The CDR3 nucleotides read TGTGCCAGCAGTGACTTACAGGGGACCGGGGAGCTGTTTTTT. Translated: CASSDLQGTGELFF.